This T cell receptor (beta chain) stems from a study of identical twins. Overall study results and limits: Modelling approaches yielded underestimates of out-of-frame TCR alpha sharing between monozygotic twins.

This clonotype was counted between two and nine times. The antigen remains undetermined. The germline CDR1 and CDR2 sequences are DFQATT and SNEGSKA (reference sequence). This CDR3 comprises 14 residues. The J segment lost 13 bases and the V segment lost 6 bases, leaving 12 bases of the junction unmatched. Unique molecular identifiers were present on the cDNA, which also gained a universal primer site by template switching. TCRdb used MiXCR to reprocess the 5' RACE reads, holding one entry per CDR3 protein. This sample carries some 1,600,000 distinct CDR3 sequences, around 33% of them seen once, and the ten largest clones take about 0.27%.

Sequences were obtained from cord blood. The TCR comes from a newborn girl in good health. The chain employs TRBV20-1 and TRBJ2-4, with TRBD2 identical over 13 bases. The CDR3 DNA sequence: TGCAGTGCGCCTGGACTAGCGGGAGTGTGGGAGCAGTACTTC. It encodes CSAPGLAGVWEQYF.